The 2 T cell receptor beta chains presented below share a single source sample, sequenced in a study of cytomegalovirus exposure and HLA in healthy donors. The study ran its PCR with 60 Vbeta and 13 Jbeta primers. Method: immunoSEQ multiplex PCR; TCRdb's copy keeps in-frame clones and lacks some. The data show over 130,000 clones, with approximately 91% seen just once and around 0.54% held by the top ten. Sequenced: PBMCs. The receptor set was obtained from a woman between 40 and 50 years old in good health and CMV-seronegative.

J is TRBJ2-1 and V is TRBV7-9, with a tentative D call TRBD2 (7 bases). The CDR3 extends over 16 amino acids. Trimming left V 5 bases short and J 3 bases short, with 17 bases between. Looked up from germline, CDR1 is SEHNR and CDR2 is FQNEAQ (reference sequence). CDR3 residues: CASSGQRGGIYNEQFF. In DNA form, the CDR3 reads TGTGCCAGCAGCGGACAGCGGGGAGGGATCTACAATGAGCAGTTCTTC.

V is TRBV7-9 and J is TRBJ2-2; 9 bases are shared with TRBD2. The CDR3 extends over 15 amino acids. Germline V gene lookup returns CDR1 SEHNR and CDR2 FQNEAQ (reference sequence). The J segment lost 8 bases and the V segment lost 6 bases, leaving 10 bases of the junction unmatched. In DNA, the CDR3 is TGTGCCAGCAGTTTATTAGCGGGAGTAACAGGGGAGCTGTTTTTT. As protein: CASSLLAGVTGELFF. The full variable domain, in which reference TRBV7-9 and TRBJ2-2 provide the parts outside the CDR3, is DTGVSQNPRHKITKRGQNVTFRCDPISEHNRLYWYRQTLGQGPEFLTYFQNEAQLEKSRLLSDRFSAERPKGSFSTLEIQRTEQGDSAMYLCASSLLAGVTGELFFGEGSRLTVL.